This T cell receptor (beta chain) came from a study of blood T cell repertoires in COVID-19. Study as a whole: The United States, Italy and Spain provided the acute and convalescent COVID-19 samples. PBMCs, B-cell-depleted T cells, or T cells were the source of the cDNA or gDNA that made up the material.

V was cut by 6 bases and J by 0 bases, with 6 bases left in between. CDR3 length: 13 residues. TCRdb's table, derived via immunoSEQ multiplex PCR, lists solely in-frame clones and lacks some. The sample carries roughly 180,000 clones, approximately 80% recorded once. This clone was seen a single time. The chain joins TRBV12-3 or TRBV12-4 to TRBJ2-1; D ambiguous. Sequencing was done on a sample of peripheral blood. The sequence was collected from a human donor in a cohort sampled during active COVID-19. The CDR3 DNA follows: TGTGCCAGCAGCCCATCCTCCTACAATGAGCAGTTCTTC. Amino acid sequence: CASSPSSYNEQFF.